Given below is one T cell receptor (beta chain) in context. CDR1 and CDR2 from the germline V gene are PRHDT and FYEKMQ (reference sequence). V was clipped by 1 base and J by 2 bases; unmatched bases: 4. There are 16 residues in the CDR3. In the PCR, 60 Vbeta and 13 Jbeta primers were used. The data were produced by immunoSEQ multiplex PCR, yet TCRdb's version contains in-frame clones alone and is incomplete. The data show about 160,000 clones, about four fifths seen once. The sample originates from a study of cytomegalovirus exposure and HLA in healthy donors. This chain uses TRBV13 with TRBJ2-7, with 11 positions matching TRBD1. The receptor's source is a boy between 2 and 10 years old in good health and CMV-seronegative. The sequenced material came from PBMCs. The CDR3 spells CASSLVGGQGAYEQYF. CDR3 nucleotides: TGTGCCAGCAGCTTAGTCGGGGGACAGGGGGCCTACGAGCAGTACTTC. Variable domain in full (rest from reference TRBV13 and TRBJ2-7): AAGVIQSPRHLIKEKRETATLKCYPIPRHDTVYWYQQGPGQDPQFLISFYEKMQSDKGSIPDRFSAQQFSDYHSELNMSSLELGDSALYFCASSLVGGQGAYEQYFGPGTRLTVT.